This TCR beta chain was sequenced in a study of blood T cell repertoires in COVID-19. Participants were aged about 18 to 100 years from around 26 US areas. Assay used: immunoSEQ multiplex PCR; TCRdb lists only in-frame clones, some missing. The sample comprises roughly 150,000 clones, around 80% of which are singletons, and around 20% rests with the top ten. V dropped 6 bases and J dropped 4 bases, with 13 bases sitting between them. Per germline, CDR1 MNHEY and CDR2 SMNVEV (reference sequence). The CDR3 sequence is 13 residues long. Sequenced input: PBMCs or T cells enriched from blood (not recorded which). The gene calls are TRBV27 and TRBJ2-7; no reliable D call. This sequence was found in a woman aged 70-85 years in a cohort exposed to, infected with or recovered from COVID-19 (not recorded which). CDR3 sequence (DNA): TGTGCCAGCAGGGGCACCTCCAGGTACGAGCAGTACTTC. It is translated as CASRGTSRYEQYF.